Included here is one T cell receptor beta chain sequence, with context. What it recognizes is unknown. The entry originates in a study of monozygotic twins with cystic fibrosis. Whole-study results and caveats: In 13 of 16 pairs, V gene usage was closest to the co-twin's. Low clonality (median around 0.0095) suggested a mostly naive repertoire.

TCRdb's table, derived via immunoSEQ multiplex PCR, lists solely in-frame clones and lacks some. The profile covers over 25,000 clones, with about 96% appearing a single time and around 3% taken by the ten largest. This CDR3 region has 11 residues. Deletions cut 8 bases from V and 5 bases from J, with 7 bases between. Germline V gene lookup returns CDR1 SNHLY and CDR2 FYNNEI. The chain employs TRBV2 and TRBJ2-1, with D possibly TRBD1 on 5 matching bases. The TCR originated in a girl aged 2 to 10 with cystic fibrosis. Sequencing was performed on blood. DNA of the CDR3: TGTGCCAGCCAGGGTGACAATGAGCAGTTCTTC. Amino acid sequence: CASQGDNEQFF.